The T cell receptor (beta chain) under discussion was sequenced for a study of somatic mutations in cytotoxic T cells in rheumatoid arthritis. Sequenced by immunoSEQ multiplex PCR; TCRdb stores in-frame clones only, minus some. Among about 10,000 clones listed, more than 70% were seen once. The germline V gene encodes CDR1 MGHRA and CDR2 YSYEKL. The CDR3 totals 15 residues. The germline V and J ends were trimmed by 2 bases and 5 bases, with 13 bases remaining between them. The material sequenced was CD8+ T cells sorted from blood. This chain uses TRBV4-1 with TRBJ1-3; D is possibly TRBD1 (6 bases). The TCR comes from an adult with rheumatoid arthritis. The CDR3 DNA is TGCGCCAGCAGCCAACCTAACAGGGACCGAAACACCATATATTTT. This sequence encodes CASSQPNRDRNTIYF.